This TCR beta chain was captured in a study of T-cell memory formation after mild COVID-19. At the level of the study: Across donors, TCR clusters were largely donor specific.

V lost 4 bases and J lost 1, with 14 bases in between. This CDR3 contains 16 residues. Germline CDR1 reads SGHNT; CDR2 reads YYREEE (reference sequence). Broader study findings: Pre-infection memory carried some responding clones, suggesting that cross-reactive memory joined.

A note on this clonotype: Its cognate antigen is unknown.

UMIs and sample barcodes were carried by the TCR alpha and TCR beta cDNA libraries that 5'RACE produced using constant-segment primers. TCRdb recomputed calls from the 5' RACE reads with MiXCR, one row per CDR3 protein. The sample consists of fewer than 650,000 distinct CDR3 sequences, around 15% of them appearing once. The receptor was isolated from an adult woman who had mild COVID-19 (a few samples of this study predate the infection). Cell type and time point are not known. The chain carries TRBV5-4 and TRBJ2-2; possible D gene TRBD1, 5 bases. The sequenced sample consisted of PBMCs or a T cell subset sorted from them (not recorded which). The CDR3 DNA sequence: TGTGCCAGCAGCCCCCCAGGGAAAGAGAACACCGGGGAGCTGTTTTTT. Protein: CASSPPGKENTGELFF.